Detailed here is one TCR beta chain. The data stem from a study of blood T cell repertoires in COVID-19. Study in general: Samples representing acute and convalescent COVID-19 were sourced from the United States, Italy and Spain. T cells, B-cell-depleted T cells, or PBMCs provided the cDNA or gDNA that served as material.

How the authors handled the data: Amplifying reference gene primers gave estimates of nucleated cell counts. Assay used: immunoSEQ multiplex PCR; TCRdb lists only in-frame clones, some missing. For V, J and clone size, that table is used; D and trimming come from the DNA. The sample carries some 200,000 clones, roughly nine tenths recorded once. CDR1 and CDR2 from the germline V gene are SGHKS and YYEKEE (reference sequence). The CDR3 extends over 16 amino acids. J gave up 3 bases and V 0 bases, and 9 bases lay outside the gene matches. The sequencing sample was made of peripheral blood. V is TRBV5-5 and J is TRBJ2-7; 7 nucleotides align to TRBD1. The sequence was collected from a woman aged 45-60 years with acute or convalescent COVID-19. The CDR3 DNA follows: TGTGCCAGCAGCTTGGTGTCCGGGACAGTATACTACGAGCAGTACTTC. Translated, it gives CASSLVSGTVYYEQYF.